A selection of T cell receptor beta chains follows, all from one sample in a study of shared clonotypes between healthy human individuals. Some clones are missing from TCRdb's copy, which holds only in-frame ones; the method was immunoSEQ multiplex PCR. The table lists some 2,100,000 clones, under 97% of them singletons. The specimen was naive CD4+ T cells sorted from blood. Receptor source: a man aged 18 to 29 in good health. The CDR3 runs from the conserved cysteine through the conserved F or W. Each record gives: V gene, J gene, clone size, D gene, CDR3 DNA, CDR3 protein. A D gene is named only where the DNA matches it firmly. Size is omitted from some rows. Given values are once, few, many or a class for expanded clones.

v_call: TRBV10-3; j_call: TRBJ2-3; clone_size: once; d_call: TRBD2; cdr3_nt: TGTGCCATTAGCGGGGGGGCCACAGATACGCAGTATTTT; cdr3_aa: CAISGGATDTQYF
v_call: TRBV7-2; j_call: TRBJ1-1; clone_size: once; d_call: NA; cdr3_nt: TGTGCCAGCAGCTTAGGGGCGGGGTTCGGTACTGAAGCTTTCTTT; cdr3_aa: CASSLGAGFGTEAFF
v_call: TRBV5-1; j_call: TRBJ2-1; clone_size: NA; d_call: TRBD2; cdr3_nt: TGCGCCAGCAGCTCTAGCGGGGGCACCTACAATGAGCAGTTCTTC; cdr3_aa: CASSSSGGTYNEQFF
v_call: TRBV9; j_call: TRBJ2-6; clone_size: NA; d_call: TRBD1; cdr3_nt: TGTGCCAGCAGCGCGCCGGGACAGGGACGTTCGGGAGGGGCCAACGTCCTGACTTTC; cdr3_aa: CASSAPGQGRSGGANVLTF
v_call: TRBV18; j_call: TRBJ2-3; clone_size: NA; d_call: NA; cdr3_nt: TGTGCCAGCTCACCACCAGGGTCCCCAGATACGCAGTATTTT; cdr3_aa: CASSPPGSPDTQYF
v_call: TRBV27; j_call: TRBJ2-7; clone_size: NA; d_call: NA; cdr3_nt: TGTGCCAGCAGTTTATCGAAAGAGGACGGTTTTTGTCCGTCCTTC; cdr3_aa: CASSLSKEDGFCPSF
v_call: TRBV10-3; j_call: TRBJ1-2; clone_size: NA; d_call: TRBD1; cdr3_nt: TGTGCCATCAGACCGGGACAGGGCAACTATGGCTACACCTTC; cdr3_aa: CAIRPGQGNYGYTF
v_call: TRBV18; j_call: TRBJ1-5; clone_size: NA; d_call: NA; cdr3_nt: TGTGCCAGCTCACCTTATGGGGGCGGAACCCTTCAGCCCCAGCATTTT; cdr3_aa: CASSPYGGGTLQPQHF
v_call: TRBV6-6; j_call: TRBJ1-3; clone_size: NA; d_call: NA; cdr3_nt: TGTGCCAGCAGTTACGGGGGTTCTGGAAACACCATATATTTT; cdr3_aa: CASSYGGSGNTIYF
v_call: TRBV2; j_call: TRBJ2-5; clone_size: NA; d_call: TRBD1; cdr3_nt: TGTGCGAGCTTACCGGGACAGAAAGAGACCCAGTACTTC; cdr3_aa: CASLPGQKETQYF
v_call: TRBV18; j_call: TRBJ2-7; clone_size: NA; d_call: TRBD2; cdr3_nt: TGTGCCAGCTCACCAGGTAGCGGGGTCCTCGAGCAGTACTTC; cdr3_aa: CASSPGSGVLEQYF